Given below is one T cell receptor beta chain in context. What antigen it recognizes has not been identified. Qualities for individual bases were not recorded, and no much larger clone is one base off. In light of the paper, this sample's treatment or condition label describes: allogeneic hematopoietic cell transplantation with graft depleted of TCRalphabeta T cells and CD19 B cells. TCRalphabeta/CD19-depleted allogeneic hematopoietic cell grafts were given to the transplant recipients, all of whom were children. This sample was taken from a study of T-cell reconstitution after alpha-beta-depleted transplantation in children (TCRdb year 2016). A note on the overall study: T-cell immune reconstitution after TCRalphabeta/CD19-depleted allogeneic hematopoietic cell transplantation in children was quantitatively tracked in the study by means of TCR repertoire profiling.

Library preparation used PCR. The data were produced on an Illumina HiSeq 2500. Molecular barcoding was employed in the preparation of TCR libraries, with unique molecular identifiers being used to normalize TCRbeta repertoire quantification. TCRdb passed the public sequencing reads through fastp at Q25 and MiXCR, retaining productive beta sequences. Each CDR3 protein gets just one entry, which takes the most common genes and DNA from the rows behind it. The sample contains around 100,000 distinct CDR3 sequences, around 10% of them found a single time. 30% to 35% of the sample is held by the ten biggest clonotypes. The CDR3 runs 15 residues from the cysteine to the phenylalanine. CDR3 DNA is the only sequence kept; it has 45 bases, read in frame from the first base. V drops 4 bases and J drops 9 bases, leaving 16 bases in between. General findings and caveats noted by the study authors: Apparently early alphabetaT-cell count recovery about two months after transplant reportedly relied on only several hundred rapidly expanded clones derived from non-depleted graft cells. Hyperexpanded clone frequencies declined over subsequent months; after one year, T-cell counts and TCRbeta diversity were mostly attributed to newly produced T cells. The high TCRbeta diversity at day 60 in some patients was ascribed to recipient T cells and intrathymic progenitors that had survived conditioning.

The TCR was taken from a boy younger than 10 with acute lymphoblastic leukemia, due to receive a stem cell transplant. The chain is encoded by TRBV12-3 or TRBV12-4 joined to TRBJ1-6; TRBD1 is possibly the D segment (5 matching bases). The specimen was PBMCs, collected before TCRalphabeta/CD19-depleted stem cell transplant. The DNA is TGTGCCAGCAGTTATCGTTGGCAGGGAAGTTCACCCCTCCACTTT. Translation gives CASSYRWQGSSPLHF.